This record covers a single TCR beta chain. The CDR3 spans 15 residues. V dropped 2 bases and J dropped 0 bases, with 10 bases sitting between them. The V gene's germline CDR1 is SGHRS and CDR2 YFSETQ. The sample originates from a study of control samples from healthy donors and cancer patients. This table comes from immunoSEQ multiplex PCR, and its TCRdb copy is limited to in-frame clones, with some not included. This table holds about 410,000 clones, around 90% found once. The rearrangement joins TRBV5-1 to TRBJ2-3; D is unclear. This TCR derives from a man aged 40-55 years with head and neck cancer. Sequencing was performed on PBMCs. CDR3 DNA sequence: TGCGCCAGCAGCTTTTTTACAACTAGCACAGATACGCAGTATTTT. As protein: CASSFFTTSTDTQYF.